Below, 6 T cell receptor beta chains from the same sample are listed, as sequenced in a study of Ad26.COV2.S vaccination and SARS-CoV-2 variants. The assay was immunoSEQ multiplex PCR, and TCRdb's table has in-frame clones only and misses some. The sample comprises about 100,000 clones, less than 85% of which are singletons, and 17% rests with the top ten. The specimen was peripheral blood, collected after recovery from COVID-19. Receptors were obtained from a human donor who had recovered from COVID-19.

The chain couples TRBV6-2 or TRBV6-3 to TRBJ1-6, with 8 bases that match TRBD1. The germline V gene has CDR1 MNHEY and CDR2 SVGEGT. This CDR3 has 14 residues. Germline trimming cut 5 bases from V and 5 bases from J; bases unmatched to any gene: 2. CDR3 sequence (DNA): TGTGCCAGCAGTCAGACAGGGGATAATTCACCCCTCCACTTT. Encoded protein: CASSQTGDNSPLHF.

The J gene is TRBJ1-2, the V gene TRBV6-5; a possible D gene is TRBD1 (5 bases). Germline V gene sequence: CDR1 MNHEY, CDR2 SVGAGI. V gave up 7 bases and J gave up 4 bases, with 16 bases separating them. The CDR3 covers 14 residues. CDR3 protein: CASNPGTDLYGYTF. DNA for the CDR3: TGTGCCAGCAACCCTGGGACGGACCTCTATGGCTACACCTTC.

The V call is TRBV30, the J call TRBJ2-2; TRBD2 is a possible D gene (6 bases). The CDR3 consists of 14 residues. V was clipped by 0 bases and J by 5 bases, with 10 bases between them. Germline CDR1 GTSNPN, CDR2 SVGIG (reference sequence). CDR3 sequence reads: CAWSVIGGTGELFF. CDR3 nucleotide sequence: TGTGCCTGGAGTGTAATCGGGGGAACCGGGGAGCTGTTTTTT.

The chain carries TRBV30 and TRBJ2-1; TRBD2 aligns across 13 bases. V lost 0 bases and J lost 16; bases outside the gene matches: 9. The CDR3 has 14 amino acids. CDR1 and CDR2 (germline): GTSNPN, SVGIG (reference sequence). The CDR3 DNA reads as TGTGCCTGGAGTGTTGCACTAGCGGGGGGGCGGATCTTCTTC. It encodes CAWSVALAGGRIFF.

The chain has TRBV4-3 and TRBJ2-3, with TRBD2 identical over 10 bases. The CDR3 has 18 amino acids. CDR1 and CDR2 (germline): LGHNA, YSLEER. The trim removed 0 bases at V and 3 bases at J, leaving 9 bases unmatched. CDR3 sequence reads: CASSQDRLAGELTDTQYF. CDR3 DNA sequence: TGCGCCAGCAGCCAAGATAGGCTAGCGGGGGAGCTGACAGATACGCAGTATTTT.

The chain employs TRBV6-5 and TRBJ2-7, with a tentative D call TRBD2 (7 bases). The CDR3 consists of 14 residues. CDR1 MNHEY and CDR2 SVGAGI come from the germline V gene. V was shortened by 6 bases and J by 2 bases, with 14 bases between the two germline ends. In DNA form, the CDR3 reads TGTGCCAGCAGCATGGGAGGGGGAACCTACGAGCAGTACTTC. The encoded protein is CASSMGGGTYEQYF.